The clone carrying this TCR beta chain was seen ten or more times. Germline V CDR1 and CDR2: SGDLS, YYNGEE. The CDR3 loop spans 16 amino acids. V was trimmed by 0 bases and J by 4 bases, leaving 14 bases between them. Original data processing: Scientists estimated how many nucleated cells there were by amplifying reference gene primers. The repertoire was sequenced with immunoSEQ multiplex PCR; TCRdb's copy has only in-frame clones and lacks some. The V and J calls and clone size were taken over from that table, and D and trimming were inferred from the DNA. The sample comprises under 450,000 clones, under 85% of which are singletons, and about 5.4% rests with the top ten. This record comes from a study of blood T cell repertoires in COVID-19. Background on the study: Material from acute and convalescent COVID-19 was sourced from the United States, Italy and Spain.

Cohorts were based on clinical histories the participants reported. Recovery meant two consecutive negative NP/OP PCR tests, professional clearance, or resolved symptoms. The receptor comes from a woman between 50 and 59 years old who had recovered from COVID-19. The chain links TRBV9 to TRBJ1-3; TRBD1 might be the D (5 bases). Sequenced input: PBMCs or T cells enriched from blood (not recorded which). CDR3 DNA: TGTGCCAGCAGCGTAGGGGCCGGGGCGGGAGGAAACACCATATATTTT. It yields the protein CASSVGAGAGGNTIYF.